The present T cell receptor (beta chain) was sequenced within a study of stem cell transplantation in POMP-related autoinflammatory disease. Study-level background: Hypothesis: faulty thymoproteasomes impair CD8+ T-cell selection, skewing TRB repertoires. Before transplant, CD4+ T cells skewed naive and CD8+ proportions were low.

Worth noting for this clone: Antigen: not known.

Produced via immunoSEQ multiplex PCR; TCRdb's table is partial and in-frame only. The sample has some 68,000 clones; roughly 88% are singletons. General study points: Unique TRB V-J gene pairings were limited in number in patients with PRAID. A trend toward lower repertoire diversity and greater clonality appeared in every analyzed T-cell subset of PRAID patients.

V was pared by 5 bases and J by 0 bases, with 11 bases between. Germline loops: CDR1 MDHEN, CDR2 SYDVKM. The length of the CDR3 is 14 residues. V usage is TRBV28 and J usage is TRBJ2-7, with D hard to call. The sequence came from a human patient with POMP-related autoinflammation and immune dysregulation (PRAID). The T cells may come from the graft donor. The source was CD4+ T cells from PBMCs, collected after stem cell transplantation. The CDR3 here is CASSNSLLSYEQYF. CDR3 in DNA: TGTGCCAGCAGTAACAGCCTCCTCTCCTACGAGCAGTACTTC.